Listed below are T cell receptor beta chains from one sample, sequenced in a study of control samples from healthy donors and cancer patients. Libraries were prepared by immunoSEQ multiplex PCR; TCRdb keeps only in-frame clonotypes and omits some of them. The sample lists approximately 150,000 clones, 96% occurring once. Sequenced input: blood. These receptors all come from a woman in her 30s in good health. Both conserved end residues are part of each CDR3. A D gene is named only where the DNA matches it firmly. Clone size is stated in some rows and not others, as once, few, many or a class when expanded.

TGTGCCAGCAGCTTGGGTCTAGCGGGAGTGGCAGATACGCAGTATTTT CASSLGLAGVADTQYF TRBJ2-3 NA TRBV5-4 TRBD2
TGTGCCAGCAGCCTAGCGGCGTTTCCCTTTGGCTACACCTTC CASSLAAFPFGYTF TRBJ1-2 NA TRBV7-9 NA
TGTGCCAGCAGCTTCGACAGCACGAACACCGGGGAGCTGTTTTTT CASSFDSTNTGELFF TRBJ2-2 NA TRBV28 NA
TGTGCCATCGGATTTTCGGGACTTTCTAGAGGGGAGCAGTACTTC CAIGFSGLSRGEQYF TRBJ2-7 NA TRBV10-3 NA
TGTGCCAGCGAAACCTACAGGGGGCTTAACTATGGCTACACCTTC CASETYRGLNYGYTF TRBJ1-2 NA TRBV28 TRBD1
TGTGCCAGCAGTTTATACCCACCACAGGTTCACGAGCAGTACTTC CASSLYPPQVHEQYF TRBJ2-7 NA TRBV27 NA
TGCGCCAGCAGCTTAGGAGACAGAAGCTATGGCTACACCTTC CASSLGDRSYGYTF TRBJ1-2 NA TRBV5-1 NA
TGTGCCAGCAGCCAATTATCAGCGGGATCGTATGAGCAGTTCTTC CASSQLSAGSYEQFF TRBJ2-1 NA TRBV14 TRBD2
TGTGCCAGCAGCTCGCCTAATGAAAAACTGTTTTTT CASSSPNEKLFF TRBJ1-4 NA TRBV5-4 NA
TGTGCCAGCAGTACAGGGGGCTGGCAGCCCCAGCATTTT CASSTGGWQPQHF TRBJ1-5 NA TRBV2 TRBD1
TGTGCCAGCCAATGGGGGACAGGGGGCCCGTCCGGGGAGCTGTTTTTT CASQWGTGGPSGELFF TRBJ2-2 NA TRBV7-9 TRBD1
TGTGCCACCCAGGGACCAACATACGAGCAGTACTTC CATQGPTYEQYF TRBJ2-7 NA TRBV24-1 NA
TGTGCCAGCAGCTTGTCCCCGAATGAGCAGTTCTTC CASSLSPNEQFF TRBJ2-1 NA TRBV5-6 NA
TGTGCCAGCAGCCAAGATCTGGGGGCCTCCTACAATGAGCAGTTCTTC CASSQDLGASYNEQFF TRBJ2-1 once TRBV4-2 NA
TGTGCCAGCAGTTCTGGGACGTGGGTGAATGAGCAGTTCTTC CASSSGTWVNEQFF TRBJ2-1 NA TRBV27 NA
TGTGCCAGCAGCCAAGAATCTCGGGAGACCCAGTACTTC CASSQESRETQYF TRBJ2-5 NA TRBV14 NA
TGTGCCAGTAGTATATCGGGCAAGGCTAGCACAGATACGCAGTATTTT CASSISGKASTDTQYF TRBJ2-3 NA TRBV19 NA
TGCGCCAGCAGCTTGTTCCAGGGGTCCTACGAGCAGTACTTC CASSLFQGSYEQYF TRBJ2-7 NA TRBV5-1 NA
TGCGCCAGCAGCCAAGGGACAGGGGGCAATTCACCCCTCCACTTT CASSQGTGGNSPLHF TRBJ1-6 NA TRBV4-1 TRBD1
TGTGCCAGCAGCCCGGGGAGCGCTCTTAATTCACCCCTCCACTTT CASSPGSALNSPLHF TRBJ1-6 NA TRBV7-6 NA
TGTGCCAGCAGCACGCAACGAACTAGCGCTAGCACAGATACGCAGTATTTT CASSTQRTSASTDTQYF TRBJ2-3 NA TRBV7-9 TRBD2
TGTGCCAGCAGCTTAGAGGGACAGGCGGGAACTAATGAGCAGTTCTTC CASSLEGQAGTNEQFF TRBJ2-1 once TRBV11-2 TRBD1
TGTGCCAGCAGCTTGTTATCTAGCGGGCCTACGCAGTATTTT CASSLLSSGPTQYF TRBJ2-3 NA TRBV5-4 TRBD2
TGTGCCAGCACCCTCGCAGGGGGCGGGCAGCCCCAGCATTTT CASTLAGGGQPQHF TRBJ1-5 NA TRBV28 TRBD1
TGTGCCAGCAGCGACACCACTTCTGAGACCCAGTACTTC CASSDTTSETQYF TRBJ2-5 NA TRBV5-6 NA
TGTGCCAGCAGCTTGGGGCTAGTTTCCTACAATGAGCAGTTCTTC CASSLGLVSYNEQFF TRBJ2-1 NA TRBV5-4 NA